The sequence of this T cell receptor (beta chain) was determined in a study of beta chain features in type 1 diabetes. The whole isolated RNA underwent reverse transcription, so sequencing captured expressed TCRB transcripts. Clones were read by immunoSEQ multiplex PCR, and TCRdb kept only the in-frame ones, dropping some. The table records 160,000 or so clones, 7.5% to 9.5% of them present only once. Germline V gene data show CDR1 as KGHSH and CDR2 as LQKENI. V lost 4 bases to trimming and J lost 5 bases; unmatched junction nucleotides: 9. The CDR3 contains 15 residues. This TCR came from a woman younger than 35 in good health. The gene calls are TRBV18 and TRBJ1-2; 8 nucleotides agree with TRBD1. Sample: central memory CD4+ T cells from blood. The CDR3 nucleotides read TGTGCCAGCTCACTCACCGGGACAGGAGAGTATGGCTACACCTTC. Translation: CASSLTGTGEYGYTF.